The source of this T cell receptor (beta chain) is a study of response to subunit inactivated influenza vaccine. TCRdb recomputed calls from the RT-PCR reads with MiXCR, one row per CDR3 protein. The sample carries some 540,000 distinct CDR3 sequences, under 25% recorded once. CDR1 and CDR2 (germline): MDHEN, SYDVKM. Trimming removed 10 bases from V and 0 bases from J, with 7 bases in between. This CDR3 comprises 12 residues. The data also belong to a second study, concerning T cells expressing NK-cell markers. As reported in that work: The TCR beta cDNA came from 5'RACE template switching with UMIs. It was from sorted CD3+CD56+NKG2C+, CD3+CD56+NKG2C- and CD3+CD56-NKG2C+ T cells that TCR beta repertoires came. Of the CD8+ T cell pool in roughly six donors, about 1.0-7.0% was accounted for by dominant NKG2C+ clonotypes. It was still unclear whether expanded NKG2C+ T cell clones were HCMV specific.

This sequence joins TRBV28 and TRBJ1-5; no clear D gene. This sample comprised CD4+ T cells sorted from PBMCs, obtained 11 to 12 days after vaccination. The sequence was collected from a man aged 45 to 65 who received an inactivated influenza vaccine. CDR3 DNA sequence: TGTGCCACCCGATTTAGCAATCAGCCCCAGCATTTT. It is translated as CATRFSNQPQHF. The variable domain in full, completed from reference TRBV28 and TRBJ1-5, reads DVKVTQSSRYLVKRTGEKVFLECVQDMDHENMFWYRQDPGLGLRLIYFSYDVKMKEKGDIPEGYSVSREKKERFSLILESASTNQTSMYLCATRFSNQPQHFGDGTRLSIL.